The entry below describes one T cell receptor beta chain. As the template, RNA transcripts were used to amplify TCR beta CDR3 regions. RT-PCR was first run with HTBI primers, then multiplex PCR in a second round. Each CDR3 protein gets one entry after TCRdb re-called the multiplex PCR reads with MiXCR. The sample yields just over 600,000 distinct CDR3 sequences, over 20% seen once. This entry comes from a study of Graves' ophthalmopathy and Graves' hyperthyroidism. CDR3 length: 17 residues. Germline assignment: CDR1 LGHNA and CDR2 YNFKEQ. V lost 2 bases, J lost 1 base, and 8 bases stayed unmatched. The V call is TRBV4-2, the J call TRBJ2-5, with 9 bases identical to TRBD1. The clonotype comes from a woman under 30 with stable Graves' hyperthyroidism. Some clones in this sample may be carry-over from other donors' samples. The sample consisted of peripheral blood. The chain's CDR3 is CASSQPSGTGPQETQYF. CDR3 nucleotides: TGTGCCAGCAGCCAACCCTCCGGGACAGGGCCCCAAGAGACCCAGTACTTC.